This TCR beta chain was sequenced in a study of blood T cell repertoires in COVID-19. About the research overall: Acute and convalescent COVID-19 samples came from the United States, Italy and Spain. PBMCs, B-cell-depleted T cells, or T cells were the source of the cDNA or gDNA that made up the material.

Enrolled through a virtual design, the participants were between about 18 and 89 years of age and came from around 25 US areas. Donors of Cohort 3 who recovered were those that had two negative PCRs, clearance, or symptom resolution. The method was immunoSEQ multiplex PCR; TCRdb's version includes in-frame clones alone and lacks a portion of them. This sample has under 150,000 clones, with approximately 80% found just once. The CDR3 loop spans 14 amino acids. V gave up 4 bases and J gave up 8 bases, with 16 bases separating them. Germline-derived CDR1 and CDR2 are SGHRS and YFSETQ. The sequence derives from a woman in her thirties or forties who had recovered from COVID-19. V usage is TRBV5-1 and J usage is TRBJ1-3, with D perhaps matching TRBD1 (5 bases). Sequencing was carried out using PBMCs or T cells enriched from blood (not recorded which). The CDR3 here is CASSPGRGEDTIYF. CDR3 sequence (DNA): TGCGCCAGCAGCCCAGGAAGGGGTGAGGACACCATATATTTT.